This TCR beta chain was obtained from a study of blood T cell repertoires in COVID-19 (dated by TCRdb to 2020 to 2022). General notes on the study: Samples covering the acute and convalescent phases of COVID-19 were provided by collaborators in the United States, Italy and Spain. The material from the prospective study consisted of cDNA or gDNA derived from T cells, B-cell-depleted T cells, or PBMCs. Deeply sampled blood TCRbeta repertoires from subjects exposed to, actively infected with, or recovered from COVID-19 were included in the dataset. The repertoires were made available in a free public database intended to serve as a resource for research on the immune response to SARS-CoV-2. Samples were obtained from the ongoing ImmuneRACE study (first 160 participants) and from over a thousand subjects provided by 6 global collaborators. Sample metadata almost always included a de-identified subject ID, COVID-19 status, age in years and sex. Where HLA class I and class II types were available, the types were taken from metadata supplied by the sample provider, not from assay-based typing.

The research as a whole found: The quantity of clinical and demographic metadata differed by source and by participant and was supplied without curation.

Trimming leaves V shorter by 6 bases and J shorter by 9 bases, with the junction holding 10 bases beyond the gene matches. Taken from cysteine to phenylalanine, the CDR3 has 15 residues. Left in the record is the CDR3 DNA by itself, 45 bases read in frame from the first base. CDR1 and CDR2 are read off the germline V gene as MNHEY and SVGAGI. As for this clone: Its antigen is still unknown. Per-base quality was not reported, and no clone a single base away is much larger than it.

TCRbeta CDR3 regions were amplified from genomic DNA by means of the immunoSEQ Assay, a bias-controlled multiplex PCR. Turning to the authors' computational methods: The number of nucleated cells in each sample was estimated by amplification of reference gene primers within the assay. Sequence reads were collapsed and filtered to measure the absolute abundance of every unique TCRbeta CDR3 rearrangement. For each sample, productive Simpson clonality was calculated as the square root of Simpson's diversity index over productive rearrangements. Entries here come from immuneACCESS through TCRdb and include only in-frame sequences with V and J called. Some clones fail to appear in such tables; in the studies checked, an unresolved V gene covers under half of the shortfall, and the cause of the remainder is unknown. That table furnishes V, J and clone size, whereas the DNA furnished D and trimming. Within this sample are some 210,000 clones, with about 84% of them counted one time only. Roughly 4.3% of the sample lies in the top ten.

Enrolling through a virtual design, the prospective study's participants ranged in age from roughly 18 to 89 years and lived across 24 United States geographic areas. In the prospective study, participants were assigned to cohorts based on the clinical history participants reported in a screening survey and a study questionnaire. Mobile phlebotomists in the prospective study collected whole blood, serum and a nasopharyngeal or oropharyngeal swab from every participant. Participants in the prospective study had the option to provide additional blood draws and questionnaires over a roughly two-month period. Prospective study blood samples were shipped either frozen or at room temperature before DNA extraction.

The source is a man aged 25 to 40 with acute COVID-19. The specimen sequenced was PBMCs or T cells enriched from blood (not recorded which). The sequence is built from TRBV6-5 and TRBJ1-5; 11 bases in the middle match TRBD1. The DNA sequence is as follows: TGTGCCAGCAGGAAGGACGGGACAGGGGGTCGGCCCCAGCATTTT. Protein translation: CASRKDGTGGRPQHF.